This paragraph reports one T cell receptor beta chain. The data derive from a study of blood T cell repertoires in COVID-19. Study information: Whether acute or convalescent, the COVID-19 samples came from the United States, Italy and Spain. T cells, B-cell-depleted T cells, or PBMCs provided the cDNA or gDNA that served as material.

Profiled with immunoSEQ multiplex PCR; TCRdb holds only in-frame clones, not every one. This sample has some 200,000 clones, with about four fifths found just once. Per germline, CDR1 LNHDA and CDR2 SQIVND (reference sequence). V trimming: 5 bases; J trimming: 2 bases; junction bases outside the gene matches: 5. The length of the CDR3 is 14 residues. The chain uses TRBV19 and TRBJ1-1, with 7 bases identical to TRBD1. The sequence came from a woman in her twenties or thirties who had recovered from COVID-19. Sequenced material: peripheral blood. The CDR3 reads CASSATGSNTEAFF. The DNA of the CDR3 is TGTGCCAGTAGTGCGACAGGGTCTAACACTGAAGCTTTCTTT. Variable domain in full (rest from reference TRBV19 and TRBJ1-1): DGGITQSPKYLFRKEGQNVTLSCEQNLNHDAMYWYRQDPGQGLRLIYYSQIVNDFQKGDIAEGYSVSREKKESFPLTVTSAQKNPTAFYLCASSATGSNTEAFFGQGTRLTVV.